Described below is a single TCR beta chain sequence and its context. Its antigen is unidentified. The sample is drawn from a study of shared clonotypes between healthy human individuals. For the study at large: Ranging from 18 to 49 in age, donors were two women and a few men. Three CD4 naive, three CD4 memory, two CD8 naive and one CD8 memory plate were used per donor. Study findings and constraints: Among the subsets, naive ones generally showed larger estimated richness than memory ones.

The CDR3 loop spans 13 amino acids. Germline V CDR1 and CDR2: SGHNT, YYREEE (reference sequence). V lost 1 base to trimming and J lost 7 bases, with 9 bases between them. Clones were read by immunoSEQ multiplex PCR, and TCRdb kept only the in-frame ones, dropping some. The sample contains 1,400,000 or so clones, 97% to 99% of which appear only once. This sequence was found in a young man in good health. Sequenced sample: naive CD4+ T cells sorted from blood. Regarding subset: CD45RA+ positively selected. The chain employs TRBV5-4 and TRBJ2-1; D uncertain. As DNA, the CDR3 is TGTGCCAGCAGCTTGAGTTATGGTAATGAGCAGTTCTTC. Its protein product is CASSLSYGNEQFF.